This is a list of T cell receptor beta chains from one sample in a study of T cell repertoires in MIS-A myocarditis. Profiling relied on immunoSEQ multiplex PCR, and the TCRdb table lists in-frame clones only, not all of them. Among about 5,900 clones listed, about four fifths were seen once. Sequenced: interventricular septum heart tissue obtained at autopsy. These TCRs come from a man in his late teens or twenties with fulminant myocarditis from multisystem inflammatory syndrome in adults (MIS-A) after COVID-19. The CDR3 runs from the conserved cysteine through the conserved F or W. The D gene is left open where the match is weak. Clone size, where shown, is once, few, many, or a class for clones that have expanded.

TGCGCCAGCAGCCAAGATATGCAGGGGGCCCAACGTTACAATGAGCAGTTCTTC	CASSQDMQGAQRYNEQFF	TRBJ2-1	once	TRBV4-3	TRBD1
TGTGCCAGCCGCCCGGGACTAGCGGACTACAATGAGCAGTTCTTC	CASRPGLADYNEQFF	TRBJ2-1	NA	TRBV7-2	TRBD2
TGTGCCAGCAGTCTACCACTCGGACTAGCGGGAGACCAAGAGACCCAGTACTTC	CASSLPLGLAGDQETQYF	TRBJ2-5	NA	TRBV7-9	TRBD2
TGTGCCAGCAGTGAGCGCCGGACAGGGCCAAGTTACAAAAACATTCAGTACTTC	CASSERRTGPSYKNIQYF	TRBJ2-4	NA	TRBV2	TRBD1
TGTGCTAGTGGTTTCCCCCCCGGGGGGAGGGTAAATGAGCAGTTCTTC	CASGFPPGGRVNEQFF	TRBJ2-1	NA	TRBV12-5	TRBD2
TGTGCTAGTGGTTTAGACGGGGCTTCACCCCTCCACTTT	CASGLDGASPLHF	TRBJ1-6	few	TRBV12-5	NA
TGCGCCAGCAGCCCTAGCGGGAGACTCTACAATGAGCAGTTCTTC	CASSPSGRLYNEQFF	TRBJ2-1	few	TRBV4-1	TRBD2
TGTGCCACCAGCCGGAGAGAGGAAGGGTACCACGAGCAGTACTTC	CATSRREEGYHEQYF	TRBJ2-7	NA	TRBV15	NA
TGCAGCGTTGTCGGACTAGTCGGGAGGTTCGAAAGCACAGATACGCAGTATTTT	CSVVGLVGRFESTDTQYF	TRBJ2-3	NA	TRBV29-1	TRBD2
TGTGCCAGCAGCATAAACAGGGCCGGGAACACTGAAGCTTTCTTT	CASSINRAGNTEAFF	TRBJ1-1	few	TRBV5-4	NA
TGTGCCAGCAGCTCACCGGGACCGGGGCTTTCGTTCCGGAACACTGAAGCTTTCTTT	CASSSPGPGLSFRNTEAFF	TRBJ1-1	NA	TRBV11-2	NA
TGTGCCAGCCGAAGGACCGACAACTATGGCTACACCTTC	CASRRTDNYGYTF	TRBJ1-2	NA	TRBV6-5	NA
TGTGCCGCCGGGATAGGAGGAGGAAACATTCAGTACTTC	CAAGIGGGNIQYF	TRBJ2-4	NA	TRBV10-3	NA
TGCAGTGCTAGTTTGAGGGATACGCAGTATTTT	CSASLRDTQYF	TRBJ2-3	NA	TRBV20-1	NA
TGTGCCTGGAGTGGCAGCCAGGAGACCCAGTACTTC	CAWSGSQETQYF	TRBJ2-5	few	TRBV30	NA
TGTGCCAGTAGTACCTTTATTAATTCACCCCTCCACTTT	CASSTFINSPLHF	TRBJ1-6	NA	TRBV19	NA
TGTGCCAGCAGCTTAGGGGGCACCCCAACGGACTATGGCTACACCTTC	CASSLGGTPTDYGYTF	TRBJ1-2	NA	TRBV11-2	NA
TGTGCCACCAGCATAGGTAGCGGGGGGAGGATGAGCACAGATACGCAGTATTTT	CATSIGSGGRMSTDTQYF	TRBJ2-3	NA	TRBV15	TRBD2
TGTGCCACCAGTGTCCGCGGGAGCTCCTACAATGAGCAGTTCTTC	CATSVRGSSYNEQFF	TRBJ2-1	NA	TRBV24-1	TRBD2
TGTGCCAGCAGCTCCTACAAACAGGGTAGAACTGAAGCTTTCTTT	CASSSYKQGRTEAFF	TRBJ1-1	NA	TRBV7-9	NA
TGTGCCAGTAGTGCAGAATTCCCTTCCTACAATGAGCAGTTCTTC	CASSAEFPSYNEQFF	TRBJ2-1	NA	TRBV19	NA
TGTGCCATCAGACTCAACGAGGGACAGGCAGATGGCTACACCTTC	CAIRLNEGQADGYTF	TRBJ1-2	NA	TRBV10-3	TRBD1
TGTGCCAGCAGCCAGGCCTGGGGGGTAGGTACGCAGTATTTT	CASSQAWGVGTQYF	TRBJ2-3	NA	TRBV3-1/TRBV3-2	NA
TGTGCCAGCAGCTTCGCCCCTTCACGGGAGACCCAGTACTTC	CASSFAPSRETQYF	TRBJ2-5	NA	TRBV7-8	NA
TGTGCCAGCAGCTACCGGACAGGGGGCTACAATGAGCAGTTCTTC	CASSYRTGGYNEQFF	TRBJ2-1	NA	TRBV7-9	TRBD1
TGTGCCAGCAGGACACGGGGGGGCCAGGGCCCGAACACTGAAGCTTTCTTT	CASRTRGGQGPNTEAFF	TRBJ1-1	medium-sized	TRBV13	NA
TGCAGCGTTGAAGTTTTGACAGGGGGTAGTGGCTACACCTTC	CSVEVLTGGSGYTF	TRBJ1-2	NA	TRBV29-1	TRBD1
TGTGCCAGCTCACCGGTACAGAATAATGAAAAACTGTTTTTT	CASSPVQNNEKLFF	TRBJ1-4	few	TRBV18	NA
TGTGCCAGCAGCGTAGTTTCAGATACCTACTCTGGAAACACCATATATTTT	CASSVVSDTYSGNTIYF	TRBJ1-3	NA	TRBV9	NA
TGCGCCAGCAGCGGGACAGGGGGAAGTCAAGAGACCCAGTACTTC	CASSGTGGSQETQYF	TRBJ2-5	NA	TRBV5-1	TRBD1
TGTGCCAGCAGTTACGGGACTAGCGATTTCACCGGGGAGCTGTTTTTT	CASSYGTSDFTGELFF	TRBJ2-2	once	TRBV6-5	TRBD2
TGTGCCAGCAGTGAACGGGAGCCCTACGAGCAGTACTTC	CASSEREPYEQYF	TRBJ2-7	NA	TRBV6-1	NA
TGCAGCGTTGTAATCCAGGATAACCTCTATGGCTACACCTTC	CSVVIQDNLYGYTF	TRBJ1-2	few	TRBV29-1	NA
TGTGCCAGCAGCTGGACTAGCGGGACGACCGGGGAGCTGTTTTTT	CASSWTSGTTGELFF	TRBJ2-2	NA	TRBV2	TRBD2
TGTGCCAGTAAGGACCTGAACACTGAAGCTTTCTTT	CASKDLNTEAFF	TRBJ1-1	NA	TRBV28	NA
TGTGCCAGCACCCGGGGGAACACAGATACGCAGTATTTT	CASTRGNTDTQYF	TRBJ2-3	NA	TRBV6-6	NA
TGTGCCAGCAATGCAGGGGAGTCCAAGAGGACCCAGTACTTC	CASNAGESKRTQYF	TRBJ2-5	NA	TRBV2	NA
TGTGCCTGGAGAGAGGGGACAGGGATGAATGAAAAACTGTTTTTT	CAWREGTGMNEKLFF	TRBJ1-4	NA	TRBV30	TRBD1
TGCGCCAGCAGCTTGGAAGCGACTAGCGGGGGCCGGGGGGTGGAGCAGTTCTTC	CASSLEATSGGRGVEQFF	TRBJ2-1	NA	TRBV5-1	TRBD2
TGTGCCAGCAGTGACCAGGGTGGGACTAGCGGGAATCCAGATACGCAGTATTTT	CASSDQGGTSGNPDTQYF	TRBJ2-3	NA	TRBV6-2/TRBV6-3	TRBD2
TGTGCCAGTTTGGGCAGTGCGAACACTGAAGCTTTCTTT	CASLGSANTEAFF	TRBJ1-1	NA	TRBV5-4	NA
TGTGCCAGCACCCAACATCCTAGCAATCAGCCCCAGCATTTT	CASTQHPSNQPQHF	TRBJ1-5	NA	TRBV28	NA
TGCGCCAGCAGTGAGAATCCGGGAAGTGGAACTGAAGCTTTCTTT	CASSENPGSGTEAFF	TRBJ1-1	NA	TRBV10-1	NA